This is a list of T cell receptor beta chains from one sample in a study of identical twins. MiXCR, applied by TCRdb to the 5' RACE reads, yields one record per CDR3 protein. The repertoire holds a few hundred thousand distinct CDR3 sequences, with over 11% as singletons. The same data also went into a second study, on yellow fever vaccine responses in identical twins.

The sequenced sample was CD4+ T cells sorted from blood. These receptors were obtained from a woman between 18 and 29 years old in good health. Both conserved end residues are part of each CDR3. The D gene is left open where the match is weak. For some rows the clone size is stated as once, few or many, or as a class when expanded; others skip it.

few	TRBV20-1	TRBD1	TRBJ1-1	CSASPEGDREAFF	TGCAGTGCTAGCCCGGAGGGGGACAGGGAAGCTTTCTTT
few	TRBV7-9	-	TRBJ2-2	CASSLNPREGNTGELFF	TGTGCCAGCAGCTTAAACCCTCGAGAGGGGAACACCGGGGAGCTGTTTTTT
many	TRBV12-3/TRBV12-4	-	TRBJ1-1	CASSLGLSWNTEAFF	TGTGCCAGCAGTTTAGGTTTATCGTGGAACACTGAAGCTTTCTTT
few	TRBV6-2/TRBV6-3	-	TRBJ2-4	CASSYVGNIQYF	TGTGCCAGCAGTTACGTTGGAAACATTCAGTACTTC
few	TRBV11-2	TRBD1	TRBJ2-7	CASSLTRDRDRRSSYEQYF	TGTGCCAGCAGCCTTACCCGGGACAGGGACAGAAGGAGCTCCTACGAGCAGTACTTC
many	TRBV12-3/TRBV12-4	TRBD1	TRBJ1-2	CASIEGDREDYGYTF	TGTGCCAGCATCGAGGGGGACAGAGAAGACTATGGCTACACCTTC
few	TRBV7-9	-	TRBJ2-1	CASTSGGADNEQFF	TGTGCCAGCACCAGTGGGGGGGCGGACAATGAGCAGTTCTTC
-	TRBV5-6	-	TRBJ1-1	CASSLVSRDTEAFF	TGTGCCAGCAGCTTGGTAAGCCGGGACACTGAAGCTTTCTTT
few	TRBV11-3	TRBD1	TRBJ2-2	CASSLYGRGHGELFF	TGTGCCAGCAGCTTATATGGCAGGGGGCACGGGGAGCTGTTTTTT
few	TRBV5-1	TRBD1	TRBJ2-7	CASSAGDRGPYEQYF	TGCGCCAGCAGCGCCGGAGACAGGGGGCCCTACGAGCAGTACTTC
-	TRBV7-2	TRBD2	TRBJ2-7	CASSLGLAVYEQYF	TGTGCCAGCAGCTTAGGACTAGCGGTATACGAGCAGTACTTC
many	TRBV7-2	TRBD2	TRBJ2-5	CASSFSGGPLQETQYF	TGTGCCAGCAGCTTTTCGGGAGGGCCCCTACAAGAGACCCAGTACTTC
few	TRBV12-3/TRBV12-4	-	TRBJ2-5	CASTWRRGEETQYF	TGTGCCAGCACCTGGAGAAGGGGGGAAGAGACCCAGTACTTC
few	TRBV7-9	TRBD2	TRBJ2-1	CASSLVRGRAADEQFF	TGTGCCAGCAGCTTAGTTCGTGGGAGGGCCGCAGATGAGCAGTTCTTC
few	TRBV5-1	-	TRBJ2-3	CASSFRELTDTQYF	TGCGCCAGCAGCTTTCGGGAGCTCACAGATACGCAGTATTTT
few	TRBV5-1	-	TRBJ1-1	CASSLQGLVTEAFF	TGCGCCAGCAGTCTACAGGGACTGGTCACTGAAGCTTTCTTT
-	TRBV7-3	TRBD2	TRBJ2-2	CASSLNPRGTGELFF	TGTGCCAGCAGCTTAAATCCGCGGGGGACCGGGGAGCTGTTTTTT
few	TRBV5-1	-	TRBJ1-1	CASSLLAGMNTEAFF	TGCGCCAGCAGCTTGTTAGCAGGGATGAACACTGAAGCTTTCTTT
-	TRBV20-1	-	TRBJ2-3	CSARRRFTDTQYF	TGCAGTGCTAGAAGAAGATTCACAGATACGCAGTATTTT
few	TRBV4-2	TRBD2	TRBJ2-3	CASSQDILAGGGTDTQYF	TGTGCCAGCAGCCAAGATATCCTAGCGGGAGGGGGCACAGATACGCAGTATTTT
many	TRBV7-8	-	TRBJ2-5	CASSLGRGATQAKETQYF	TGTGCCAGCAGCTTAGGCAGGGGTGCAACCCAAGCAAAGGAGACCCAGTACTTC
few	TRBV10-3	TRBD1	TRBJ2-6	CAIRQGALSSGANVLTF	TGTGCCATCAGGCAGGGGGCGCTGAGCTCTGGGGCCAACGTCCTGACTTTC
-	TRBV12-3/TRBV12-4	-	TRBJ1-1	CASRQGPTEAFF	TGTGCCAGCAGGCAGGGGCCCACTGAAGCTTTCTTT
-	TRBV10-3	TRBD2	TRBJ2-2	CAIRKGLDDTGELFF	TGTGCCATCAGGAAAGGACTAGATGACACCGGGGAGCTGTTTTTT
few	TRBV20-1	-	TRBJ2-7	CSARDTKYYEQYF	TGCAGTGCTAGAGACACCAAGTACTACGAGCAGTACTTC
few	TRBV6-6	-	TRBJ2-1	CASSYVYEQFF	TGTGCCAGCAGTTACGTGTACGAGCAGTTCTTC
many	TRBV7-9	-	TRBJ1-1	CASSLGSMNTEAFF	TGTGCCAGCAGCTTAGGCAGCATGAACACTGAAGCTTTCTTT
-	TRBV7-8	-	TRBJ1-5	CASSLASGGVQPQHF	TGTGCCAGCAGCTTAGCGTCCGGGGGCGTTCAGCCCCAGCATTTT
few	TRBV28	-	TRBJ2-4	CASRSGSKNIQYF	TGTGCCAGCAGGTCGGGGTCCAAAAACATTCAGTACTTC
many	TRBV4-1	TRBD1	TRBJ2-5	CASSQPTGNQETQYF	TGCGCCAGCAGCCAGCCGACAGGGAACCAAGAGACCCAGTACTTC
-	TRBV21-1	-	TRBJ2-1	CASSKVGTSGYNEQFF	TGTGCCAGCAGCAAAGTAGGGACTAGCGGGTACAATGAGCAGTTCTTC
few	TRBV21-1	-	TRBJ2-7	CASSIKGRTGGKPRDFLEQYF	TGTGCCAGCAGCATAAAAGGGCGGACAGGGGGCAAACCCCGGGACTTCCTCGAGCAGTACTTC
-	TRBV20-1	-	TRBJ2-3	CSAPGTDTQYF	TGCAGCGCCCCCGGCACAGATACGCAGTATTTT
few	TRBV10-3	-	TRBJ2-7	CAISVTDLRDEQYF	TGTGCCATCAGTGTTACTGACCTCAGAGACGAGCAGTACTTC
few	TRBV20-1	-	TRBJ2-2	CSARVGKWTGELFF	TGCAGTGCTAGAGTGGGGAAGTGGACCGGGGAGCTGTTTTTT
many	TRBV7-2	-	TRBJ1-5	CASSVRGNQPQHF	TGTGCCAGCAGCGTGCGGGGCAATCAGCCCCAGCATTTT
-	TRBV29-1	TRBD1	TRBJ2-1	CSVELTGGFEQFF	TGCAGCGTTGAGCTGACAGGGGGCTTTGAGCAGTTCTTC
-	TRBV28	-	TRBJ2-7	CASSLRTRVYEQYF	TGTGCCAGCAGTTTAAGGACAAGAGTCTACGAGCAGTACTTC
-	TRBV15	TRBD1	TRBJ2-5	CATSVTGRQETQYF	TGTGCCACCAGCGTGACAGGGCGTCAGGAGACCCAGTACTTC
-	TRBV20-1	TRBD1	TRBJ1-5	CSAKAGTGVNQPQHF	TGCAGTGCTAAGGCCGGGACAGGGGTAAATCAGCCCCAGCATTTT
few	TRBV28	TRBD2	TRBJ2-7	CASSSSSGRSTAYEQYF	TGTGCCAGCAGTTCCTCTAGCGGGAGGTCTACGGCCTACGAGCAGTACTTC
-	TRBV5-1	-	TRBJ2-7	CASSLGRSGEQYF	TGCGCCAGCAGCTTGGGTCGGTCTGGCGAGCAGTACTTC
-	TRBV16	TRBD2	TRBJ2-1	CASSPWFRDGKGLVPSEQFF	TGTGCCAGCAGTCCTTGGTTCCGGGACGGGAAAGGACTAGTCCCATCTGAGCAGTTCTTC
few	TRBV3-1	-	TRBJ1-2	CASSHDRIINYGYTF	TGTGCCAGCAGCCACGACAGAATTATTAACTATGGCTACACCTTC
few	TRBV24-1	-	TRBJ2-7	CATSSASAAYEQYF	TGTGCCACCTCTTCGGCTAGCGCAGCCTACGAGCAGTACTTC
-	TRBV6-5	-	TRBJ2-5	CASSYSMFETQYF	TGTGCCAGCAGTTACTCGATGTTTGAGACCCAGTACTTC
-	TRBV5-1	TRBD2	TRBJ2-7	CASSPLGGRSYEQYF	TGCGCCAGCAGCCCACTTGGCGGGAGGTCATACGAGCAGTACTTC
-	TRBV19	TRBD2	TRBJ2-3	CASSTRPSGIPDTQYF	TGTGCCAGTAGCACACGACCAAGCGGGATCCCAGATACGCAGTATTTT
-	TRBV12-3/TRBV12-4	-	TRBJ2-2	CASSPQYGGGELFF	TGTGCCAGCAGTCCGCAGTACGGGGGCGGGGAGCTGTTTTTT
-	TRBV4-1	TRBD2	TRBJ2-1	CASSRTSGRAVYNEQFF	TGCGCCAGCAGCCGGACTAGCGGGAGGGCCGTTTATAATGAGCAGTTCTTC
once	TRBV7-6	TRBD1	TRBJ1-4	CASSLTRGINEKLFF	TGTGCCAGCAGCTTAACCAGGGGGATTAATGAAAAACTGTTTTTT
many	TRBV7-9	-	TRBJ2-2	CASSLASQDTGELFF	TGTGCCAGCAGCTTAGCTTCTCAGGACACCGGGGAGCTGTTTTTT
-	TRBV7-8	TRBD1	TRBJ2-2	CASSWDRDRGQNTGELFF	TGTGCCAGCAGCTGGGACCGGGACAGGGGGCAGAACACCGGGGAGCTGTTTTTT
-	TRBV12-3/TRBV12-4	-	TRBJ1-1	CASGRKNLMNTEAFF	TGTGCCAGCGGGCGGAAGAACCTCATGAACACTGAAGCTTTCTTT